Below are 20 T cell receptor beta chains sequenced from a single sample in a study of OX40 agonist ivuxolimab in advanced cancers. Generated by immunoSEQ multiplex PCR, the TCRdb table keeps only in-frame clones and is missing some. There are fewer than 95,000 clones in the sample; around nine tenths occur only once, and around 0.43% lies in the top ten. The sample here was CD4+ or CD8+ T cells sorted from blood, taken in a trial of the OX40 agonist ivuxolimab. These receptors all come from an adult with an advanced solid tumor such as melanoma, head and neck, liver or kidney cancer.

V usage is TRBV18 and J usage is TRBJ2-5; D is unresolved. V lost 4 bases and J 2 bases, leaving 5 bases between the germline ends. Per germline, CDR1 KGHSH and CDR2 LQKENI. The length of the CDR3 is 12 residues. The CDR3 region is CASSQSQETQYF. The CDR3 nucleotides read TGTGCCAGCTCACAGTCACAAGAGACCCAGTACTTC.

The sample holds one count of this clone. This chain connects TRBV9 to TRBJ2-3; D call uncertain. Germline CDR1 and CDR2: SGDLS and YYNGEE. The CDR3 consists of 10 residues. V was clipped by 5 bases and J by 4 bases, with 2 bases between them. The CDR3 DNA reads TGTGCCAGCAGGGCAGATACGCAGTATTTT. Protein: CASRADTQYF.

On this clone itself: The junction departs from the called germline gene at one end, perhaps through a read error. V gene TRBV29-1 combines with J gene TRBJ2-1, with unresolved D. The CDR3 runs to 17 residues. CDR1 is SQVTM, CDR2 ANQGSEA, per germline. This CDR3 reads CSAEESAAHPQYNEQFF. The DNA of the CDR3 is TGCAGCGCTGAAGAGTCGGCGGCTCACCCGCAATACAATGAGCAGTTCTTC.

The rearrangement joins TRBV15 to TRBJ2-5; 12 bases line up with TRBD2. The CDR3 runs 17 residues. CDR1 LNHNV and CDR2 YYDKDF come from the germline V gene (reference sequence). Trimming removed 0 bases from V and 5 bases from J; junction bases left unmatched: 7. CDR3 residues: CATSRDLTSGGGETQYF. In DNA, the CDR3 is TGTGCCACCAGCAGAGATCTGACTAGCGGGGGCGGGGAGACCCAGTACTTC.

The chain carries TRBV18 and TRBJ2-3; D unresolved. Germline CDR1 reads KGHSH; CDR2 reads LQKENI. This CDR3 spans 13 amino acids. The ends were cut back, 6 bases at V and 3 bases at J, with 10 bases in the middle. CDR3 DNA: TGTGCCAGCTCCCCGGACGGAACAGATACGCAGTATTTT. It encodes CASSPDGTDTQYF.

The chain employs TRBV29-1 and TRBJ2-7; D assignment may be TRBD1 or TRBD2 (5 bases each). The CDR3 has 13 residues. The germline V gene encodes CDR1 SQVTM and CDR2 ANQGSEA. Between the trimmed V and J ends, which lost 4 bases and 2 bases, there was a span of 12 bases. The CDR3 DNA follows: TGCAGCGTTGTCCGGGACGTAGCCTACGAGCAGTACTTC. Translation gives CSVVRDVAYEQYF.

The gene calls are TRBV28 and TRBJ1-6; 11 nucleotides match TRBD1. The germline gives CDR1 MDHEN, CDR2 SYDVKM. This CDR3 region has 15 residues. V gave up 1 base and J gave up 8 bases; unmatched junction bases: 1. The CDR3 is CASSLLGQGDSPLHF. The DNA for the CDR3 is TGTGCCAGCAGTTTATTGGGACAGGGGGATTCACCCCTCCACTTT.

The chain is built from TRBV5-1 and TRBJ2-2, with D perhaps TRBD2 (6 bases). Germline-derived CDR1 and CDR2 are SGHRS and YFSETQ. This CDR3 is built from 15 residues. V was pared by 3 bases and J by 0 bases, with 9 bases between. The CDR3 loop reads CASSWGDPNTGELFF. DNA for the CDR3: TGCGCCAGCAGCTGGGGGGATCCGAACACCGGGGAGCTGTTTTTT.

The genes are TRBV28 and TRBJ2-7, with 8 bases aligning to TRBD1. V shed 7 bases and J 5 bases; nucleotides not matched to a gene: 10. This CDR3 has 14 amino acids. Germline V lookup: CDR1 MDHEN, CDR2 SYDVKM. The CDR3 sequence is CASKLGQGGDEQYF. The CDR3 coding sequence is TGTGCCAGCAAACTCGGACAGGGAGGAGACGAGCAGTACTTC.

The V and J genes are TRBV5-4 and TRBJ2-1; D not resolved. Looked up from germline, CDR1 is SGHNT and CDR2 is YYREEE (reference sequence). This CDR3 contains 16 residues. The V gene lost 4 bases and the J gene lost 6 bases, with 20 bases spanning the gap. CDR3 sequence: CASSGRRLTAGNEQFF. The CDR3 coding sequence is TGTGCCAGCAGCGGACGTAGATTGACGGCAGGCAATGAGCAGTTCTTC.

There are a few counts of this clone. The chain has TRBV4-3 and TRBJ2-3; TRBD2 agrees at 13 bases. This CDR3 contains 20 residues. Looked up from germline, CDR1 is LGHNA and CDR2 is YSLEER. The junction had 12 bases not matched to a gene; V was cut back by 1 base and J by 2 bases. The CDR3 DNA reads TGCGCCAGCAGCCAAGCCCTCGCCGTACTAGCGGGGGGGTACACAGATACGCAGTATTTT. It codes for CASSQALAVLAGGYTDTQYF.

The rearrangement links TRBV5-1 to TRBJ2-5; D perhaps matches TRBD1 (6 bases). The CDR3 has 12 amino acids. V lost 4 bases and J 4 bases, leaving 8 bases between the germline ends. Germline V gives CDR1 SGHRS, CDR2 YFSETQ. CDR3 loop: CASSTRGETQYF. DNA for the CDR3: TGCGCCAGCAGCACCAGGGGAGAGACCCAGTACTTC.

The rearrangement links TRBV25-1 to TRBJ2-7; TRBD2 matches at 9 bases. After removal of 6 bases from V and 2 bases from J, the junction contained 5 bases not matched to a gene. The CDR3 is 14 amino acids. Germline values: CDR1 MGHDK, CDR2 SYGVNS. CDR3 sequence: CASRSAGGTYEQYF. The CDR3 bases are TGTGCCAGCAGATCAGCGGGGGGAACCTACGAGCAGTACTTC.

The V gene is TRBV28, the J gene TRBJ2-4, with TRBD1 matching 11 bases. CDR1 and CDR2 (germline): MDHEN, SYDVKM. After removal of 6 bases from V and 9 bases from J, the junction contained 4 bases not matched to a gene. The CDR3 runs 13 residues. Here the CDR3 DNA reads TGTGCCAGCAGAGGACAGGGGGCACTCATTCAGTACTTC. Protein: CASRGQGALIQYF.

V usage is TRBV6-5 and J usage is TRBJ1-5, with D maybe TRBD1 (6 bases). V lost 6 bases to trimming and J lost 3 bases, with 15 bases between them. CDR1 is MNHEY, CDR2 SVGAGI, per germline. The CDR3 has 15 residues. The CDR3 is CASSLNRDNNQPQHF. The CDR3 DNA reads TGTGCCAGCAGCCTTAACAGGGATAACAATCAGCCCCAGCATTTT.

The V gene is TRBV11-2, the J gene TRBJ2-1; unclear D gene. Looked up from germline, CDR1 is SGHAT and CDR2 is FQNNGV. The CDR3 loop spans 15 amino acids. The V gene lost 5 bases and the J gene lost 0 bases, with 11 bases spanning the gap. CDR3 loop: CASSPYAPSYNEQFF. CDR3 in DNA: TGTGCCAGCAGCCCTTACGCCCCCTCCTACAATGAGCAGTTCTTC.

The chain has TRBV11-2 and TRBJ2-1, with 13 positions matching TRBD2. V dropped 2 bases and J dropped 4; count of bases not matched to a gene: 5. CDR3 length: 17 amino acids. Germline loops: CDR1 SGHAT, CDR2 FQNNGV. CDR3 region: CASSLLRLAGGYNEQFF. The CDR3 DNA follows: TGTGCCAGCAGCTTACTTCGACTAGCGGGGGGATACAATGAGCAGTTCTTC.

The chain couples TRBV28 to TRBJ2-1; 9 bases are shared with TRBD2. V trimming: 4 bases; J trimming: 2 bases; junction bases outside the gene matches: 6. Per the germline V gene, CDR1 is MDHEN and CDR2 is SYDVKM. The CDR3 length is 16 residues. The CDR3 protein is CASSSSGTSPYNEQFF. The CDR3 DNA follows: TGTGCCAGCAGTTCATCCGGGACTAGCCCCTACAATGAGCAGTTCTTC.

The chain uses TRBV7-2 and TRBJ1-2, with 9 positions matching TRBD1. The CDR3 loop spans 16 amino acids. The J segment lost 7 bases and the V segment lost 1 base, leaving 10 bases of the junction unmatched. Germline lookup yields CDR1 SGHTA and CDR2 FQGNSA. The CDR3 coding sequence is TGTGCCAGCAGCTTAGATTCGGGGGGGACAGGGTTTGGCTACACCTTC. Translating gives CASSLDSGGTGFGYTF.

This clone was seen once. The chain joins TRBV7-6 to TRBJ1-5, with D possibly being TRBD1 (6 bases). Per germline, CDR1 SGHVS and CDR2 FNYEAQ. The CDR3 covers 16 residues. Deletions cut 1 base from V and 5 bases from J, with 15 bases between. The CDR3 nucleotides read TGTGCCAGCAGCTTAGGATCGGGGGCGGACGATCAGCCCCAGCATTTT. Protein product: CASSLGSGADDQPQHF.